This TCR beta chain was recorded in a study of multiple sclerosis patients with progressive multifocal leukoencephalopathy. Study-wide points: Before and during natalizumab, the clones expanded at PML already existed.

Specified time point: approximately twelve months of natalizumab therapy. Samples T1 and T2 were drawn at 6 and 12 months of therapy, respectively. This CDR3 contains 14 residues. Trimming took 1 base from V and 5 from J, leaving 12 bases between them. The germline CDR1 and CDR2 sequences are SGHAT and FQNNGV. This clone was counted a single time. What it binds is not known. Each PCR contained spiked synthetic TR CDR3 controls spanning every V-J pairing. The repertoire was sequenced with immunoSEQ multiplex PCR; TCRdb's copy has only in-frame clones and lacks some. The table has around 25,000 clones, roughly 90% seen once.

The clonotype comes from a man aged 30 to 45 with multiple sclerosis. The sequenced sample was PBMCs, obtained from a patient treated with natalizumab. The chain recombines TRBV11-2 with TRBJ2-7; D is unclear. The DNA for the CDR3 is TGTGCCAGCAGCTTAGGAGTCCGGCAGGACGAGCAGTACGTC. Amino acid sequence: CASSLGVRQDEQYV.